A single sample is the source of the 24 T cell receptor beta chains below, sequenced in a study of blood T cell repertoires in COVID-19. Profiling relied on immunoSEQ multiplex PCR, and the TCRdb table lists in-frame clones only, not all of them. This sample has approximately 180,000 clones, with approximately 90% found just once. Sequencing was done on a sample of peripheral blood. These receptors all come from a man aged 55 to 70 with active or convalescent COVID-19.

The chain employs TRBV18 and TRBJ1-1, with 10 positions matching TRBD1. The J segment lost 6 bases and the V segment lost 3 bases, leaving 7 bases of the junction unmatched. The CDR3 extends over 15 amino acids. Germline lookup yields CDR1 KGHSH and CDR2 LQKENI. The CDR3 loop reads CASSPFRDRGSEAFF. The CDR3 DNA sequence: TGTGCCAGCTCACCCTTCCGGGACAGGGGTTCTGAAGCTTTCTTT. Looking up the rest from reference TRBV18 and TRBJ1-1 gives the full variable domain: NAGVMQNPRHLVRRRGQEARLRCSPMKGHSHVYWYRQLPEEGLKFMVYLQKENIIDESGMPKERFSAEFPKEGPSILRIQQVVRGDSAAYFCASSPFRDRGSEAFFGQGTRLTVV.

This chain links TRBV10-2 with TRBJ2-1; D possibly corresponds to TRBD2 (7 bases). Germline V gene data show CDR1 as WSHSY and CDR2 as SAAADI. This CDR3 is 15 amino acids long. Trimming stripped 3 bases from V and 8 bases from J, with 17 bases between. CDR3 DNA: TGCGCCAGCAGTGATGGGGGGGGCATTTGGGATGAGCAGTTCTTC. Translating it yields CASSDGGGIWDEQFF.

V usage is TRBV19 and J usage is TRBJ1-5; weak D call: TRBD1 (6 bases). Germline V gene sequence: CDR1 LNHDA, CDR2 SQIVND (reference sequence). The CDR3 is made up of 13 amino acids. Trimming removed 5 bases at V and 5 bases at J, with 10 bases between. The CDR3 here is CASSPQGDQPQHF. The CDR3 nucleotides are TGTGCCAGTAGTCCACAGGGCGATCAGCCCCAGCATTTT. Combining the CDR3 with reference TRBV19 and TRBJ1-5 gives the whole variable domain DGGITQSPKYLFRKEGQNVTLSCEQNLNHDAMYWYRQDPGQGLRLIYYSQIVNDFQKGDIAEGYSVSREKKESFPLTVTSAQKNPTAFYLCASSPQGDQPQHFGDGTRLSIL.

The CDR3 DNA reads TGCAGGGCAGGGGGCACTGAAGCTTTCTTT. This codes for CRAGGTEAFF. This chain uses TRBV29-1 with TRBJ1-1, with 7 bases aligning to TRBD1. Germline loops: CDR1 SQVTM, CDR2 ANQGSEA. The CDR3 has 10 residues.

This chain links TRBV27 with TRBJ2-1; 14 bases are a match to TRBD2. The V gene end was trimmed by 10 bases and the J gene end by 0 bases; junction bases not matched to a gene: 5. Germline CDR1 and CDR2: MNHEY and SMNVEV (reference sequence). This CDR3 has 16 residues. DNA of the CDR3: TGTGCCACCCCGGGACTAGCGGGGGACTCCTACAATGAGCAGTTCTTC. Protein: CATPGLAGDSYNEQFF.

This clone was counted between two and nine times. The rearrangement uses TRBV5-1 and TRBJ2-7; D perhaps matches TRBD1 (5 bases). CDR3 length equals 15 residues. Germline V CDR1 and CDR2: SGHRS, YFSETQ. V lost 3 bases and J lost 5, with 18 bases in between. The CDR3 DNA reads TGCGCCAGCAGCTGGGGTAGAAACAGCAGGGACGAGCAGTACTTC. This gives the protein CASSWGRNSRDEQYF. The full variable domain, with the rest looked up from reference TRBV5-1 and TRBJ2-7, is KAGVTQTPRYLIKTRGQQVTLSCSPISGHRSVSWYQQTPGQGLQFLFEYFSETQRNKGNFPGRFSGRQFSNSRSEMNVSTLELGDSALYLCASSWGRNSRDEQYFGPGTRLTVT.

The sample holds a few counts of this clone. The chain uses TRBV14 and TRBJ1-1; 9 positions match TRBD1. CDR1 SGHDN and CDR2 FVKESK come from the germline V gene. CDR3 size: 13 residues. The V gene end was trimmed by 1 base and the J gene end by 7 bases; junction bases not matched to a gene: 1. CDR3 region: CASSQGDRDEAFF. CDR3 nucleotide sequence: TGTGCCAGCAGCCAAGGGGACAGGGATGAAGCTTTCTTT.

The rearrangement joins TRBV6-4 to TRBJ2-7; 9 bases fit TRBD1. The V gene end was trimmed by 8 bases and the J gene end by 5 bases; junction bases not matched to a gene: 10. Germline assignment: CDR1 MRHNA and CDR2 SNTAGT. The CDR3 loop spans 14 amino acids. CDR3: CASSTGTGSDEQYF. The CDR3 DNA sequence: TGTGCCAGCTCCACCGGGACAGGGAGCGACGAGCAGTACTTC.

This clone was recorded only once. The genes are TRBV2 and TRBJ1-2; D is uncertain. The CDR3 consists of 14 residues. V lost 2 bases to trimming and J lost 4 bases, with 11 bases between them. From germline, CDR1 is SNHLY and CDR2 FYNNEI. As DNA, the CDR3 is TGTGCCAGCAGTGAAAAGACAAAACTCTATGGCTACACCTTC. Translating gives CASSEKTKLYGYTF.

The chain carries TRBV5-4 and TRBJ1-1; D is perhaps TRBD1 (5 bases). The CDR3 spans 16 residues. The germline V gene encodes CDR1 SGHNT and CDR2 YYREEE (reference sequence). Deletions cut 3 bases from V and 1 base from J, with 16 bases between. The CDR3 loop reads CASSSGPVRGNTEAFF. CDR3 coding DNA: TGTGCCAGCAGCTCCGGGCCCGTAAGGGGGAACACTGAAGCTTTCTTT.

The chain employs TRBV4-1 and TRBJ2-1; 8 positions agree with TRBD1. V lost 0 bases, J lost 12 bases, and 1 base stayed unmatched. Germline V gene sequence: CDR1 MGHRA, CDR2 YSYEKL. This CDR3 contains 12 residues. CDR3 nucleotides: TGCGCCAGCAGCCAAGAACAGGGGGGGCAGTTCTTC. Translation: CASSQEQGGQFF.

This clone was observed once. The chain couples TRBV5-1 to TRBJ1-1; D unresolved. V gave up 2 bases and J gave up 5 bases, with 10 bases separating them. The CDR3 contains 13 residues. From germline, CDR1 is SGHRS and CDR2 YFSETQ. The CDR3 sequence is CASSLTQLTEAFF. The CDR3, as DNA: TGCGCCAGCAGCTTAACACAGTTAACTGAAGCTTTCTTT.

The CDR3 DNA reads TGCGCCAGCAGCACGGGGACTAGCAGGTCGTCCGAGCAGTACTTC. It yields the protein CASSTGTSRSSEQYF. This chain links TRBV5-1 with TRBJ2-7; 9 bases match TRBD2. The V segment lost 4 bases and the J segment 6 bases; nucleotides outside the gene matches: 11. From germline, CDR1 is SGHRS and CDR2 YFSETQ. This CDR3 spans 15 amino acids.

Worth noting for this clone: The junction differs from germline at one of its ends, possibly a read error. This chain joins TRBV5-1 and TRBJ1-2; TRBD1 might be the D (5 bases). Germline values: CDR1 SGHRS, CDR2 YFSETQ. The CDR3 sequence is 14 residues long. The CDR3 sequence is CASSSEYDHRDSSF. The CDR3 nucleotides are TGCGCCAGCAGCTCCGAGTACGACCATCGAGACAGCTCCTTC.

The chain uses TRBV7-9 and TRBJ2-2; possible D gene TRBD2, 7 bases. Germline lookup yields CDR1 SEHNR and CDR2 FQNEAQ (reference sequence). Trimming shortened V by 1 base and J by 4 bases, and 13 bases separated the two germline ends. The CDR3 is made up of 16 amino acids. The CDR3 protein is CASSLGAGAATGELFF. CDR3 DNA: TGTGCCAGCAGCTTAGGTGCGGGGGCGGCCACCGGGGAGCTGTTTTTT.

This clone was picked up one time. V usage is TRBV5-1 and J usage is TRBJ2-4, with 10 bases fitting TRBD1. Per the germline V gene, CDR1 is SGHRS and CDR2 is YFSETQ. J gave up 7 bases and V 0 bases, and 4 bases lay outside the gene matches. The CDR3 has 15 amino acids. The CDR3 protein is CASSLEGQGVNIQYF. Written as DNA, the CDR3 is TGCGCCAGCAGCTTGGAAGGACAGGGGGTTAACATTCAGTACTTC. Combining the CDR3 with reference TRBV5-1 and TRBJ2-4 gives the whole variable domain KAGVTQTPRYLIKTRGQQVTLSCSPISGHRSVSWYQQTPGQGLQFLFEYFSETQRNKGNFPGRFSGRQFSNSRSEMNVSTLELGDSALYLCASSLEGQGVNIQYFGAGTRLSVL.

This clone was seen more than once but under ten times. This chain uses TRBV3-1 (or the pseudogene TRBV3-2) with TRBJ2-1; D gene unclear. The CDR3 sequence is 14 residues long. Germline V gene data show CDR1 as LGHDT and CDR2 as YNNKEL (reference sequence). V dropped 2 bases and J dropped 8 bases, with 13 bases sitting between them. The CDR3 DNA reads TGTGCCAGCAGCCAAAGACACGGTGTGGATGAGCAGTTCTTC. This gives the protein CASSQRHGVDEQFF.

V and J are TRBV14 and TRBJ1-2; TRBD1 matches at 7 bases. Germline CDR1 and CDR2: SGHDN and FVKESK. This CDR3 has 13 amino acids. The junction had 3 bases not matched to a gene; V was cut back by 5 bases and J by 3 bases. The CDR3 here is CASSEGTDYGYTF. CDR3 nucleotide sequence: TGTGCCAGCAGCGAAGGGACAGACTATGGCTACACCTTC. Filled out from reference TRBV14 and TRBJ1-2, the complete variable domain reads EAGVTQFPSHSVIEKGQTVTLRCDPISGHDNLYWYRRVMGKEIKFLLHFVKESKQDESGMPNNRFLAERTGGTYSTLKVQPAELEDSGVYFCASSEGTDYGYTFGSGTRLTVV.

The rearrangement uses TRBV10-1 and TRBJ2-5; D possibly corresponds to TRBD1 (6 bases). The CDR3 runs 13 residues. Per germline, CDR1 WNHNN and CDR2 SYGVQD (reference sequence). V lost 6 bases and J lost 4, with 12 bases in between. The DNA of the CDR3 is TGCGCCAGCAGCCCCAGGGGCGGAGAGACCCAGTACTTC. Protein product: CASSPRGGETQYF.

The V gene is TRBV10-3, the J gene TRBJ1-4; D is possibly TRBD1 (5 bases). V shed 0 bases and J shed 7 bases, with 12 bases lying between them. Per germline, CDR1 ENHRY and CDR2 SYGVKD. CDR3 length: 15 amino acids. CDR3 loop: CAISESGGTGEKLFF. The CDR3 bases are TGTGCCATCAGTGAGTCGGGGGGGACGGGTGAAAAACTGTTTTTT.

The chain combines TRBV6-6 with TRBJ1-3, with D possibly TRBD1 on 5 matching bases. Germline CDR1 is MNHNY and CDR2 is SVGAGI (reference sequence). The V and J ends lost 5 bases and 1 base respectively, with 18 bases between them. The length of the CDR3 is 17 residues. The CDR3 loop reads CASSQNPGRGSGNTIYF. CDR3 DNA sequence: TGTGCCAGCAGTCAAAACCCAGGTCGGGGGTCTGGAAACACCATATATTTT.

The rearrangement links TRBV18 to TRBJ1-4; 8 bases match TRBD1. CDR3 length equals 12 residues. V lost 3 bases, J lost 13 bases, and 4 bases stayed unmatched. Germline CDR1 is KGHSH and CDR2 is LQKENI. Here the CDR3 DNA reads TGTGCCAGCTCACCGCCCGACAGGGGACTGTTTTTT. Translating gives CASSPPDRGLFF.

This clone was observed a handful of times. The chain carries TRBV2 and TRBJ2-2; 8 bases are a match to TRBD1. The trim removed 6 bases at V and 5 bases at J, leaving 11 bases unmatched. From germline, CDR1 is SNHLY and CDR2 FYNNEI. The CDR3 runs to 16 residues. The CDR3 DNA follows: TGTGCCAGCAGCGAACAGGGGGTCAAAATAACCGGGGAGCTGTTTTTT. Encoded protein: CASSEQGVKITGELFF.

The chain joins TRBV6-5 to TRBJ2-7; 10 positions match TRBD1. The CDR3 runs to 14 residues. The trim removed 7 bases at V and 1 base at J, leaving 4 bases unmatched. CDR1 MNHEY and CDR2 SVGAGI come from the germline V gene. As DNA, the CDR3 is TGTGCCAGCATACCGGGACAGGGGTCCTACGAGCAGTACTTC. Residues: CASIPGQGSYEQYF.